This T cell receptor beta chain was identified during a study of shared clonotypes between healthy human individuals. Study-level information: Those who served as donors were a couple of women and a few men between the ages of 18 and 49.

Trimming took 3 bases from V and 0 from J; bases not matched to a gene: 5. This CDR3 spans 15 amino acids. Germline CDR1 is SGHRS and CDR2 is YFSETQ. Deep level was the assay's run setting. Sequenced by immunoSEQ multiplex PCR; TCRdb stores in-frame clones only, minus some. The sample has around 500,000 clones; 75% to 85% are singletons. The V call is TRBV5-1, the J call TRBJ2-5; TRBD1 agrees at 7 bases. Sequenced sample: PBMCs. The clonotype originates from a woman in her forties in good health. Some clones in this sample may be carry-over from other donors' samples. The chain's CDR3 is CASSWYDRDQETQYF. CDR3 coding DNA: TGCGCCAGCAGCTGGTACGACAGGGACCAAGAGACCCAGTACTTC. Full variable domain (remainder filled in from reference TRBV5-1 and TRBJ2-5): KAGVTQTPRYLIKTRGQQVTLSCSPISGHRSVSWYQQTPGQGLQFLFEYFSETQRNKGNFPGRFSGRQFSNSRSEMNVSTLELGDSALYLCASSWYDRDQETQYFGPGTRLLVL.